This T cell receptor beta chain was observed in a study of T cells after yellow fever vaccination. 5'RACE template switching added a universal primer site and UMIs to TCR cDNA. Via MiXCR, TCRdb re-called the 5' RACE reads, giving one row per CDR3 protein. The table records hundreds of thousands of distinct CDR3 sequences, 6% to 8% of them present only once. Concerning this clonotype itself: Its antigen is as yet unknown.

With 4 bases clipped from V and 2 bases from J, the junction kept 10 bases outside the gene matches. Germline values: CDR1 MNHEY, CDR2 SVGAGI. The CDR3 is 18 amino acids. Study-wide findings and caveats: Boosting was followed by the reappearance of most primary-vaccination clones (less than 98% CD4, about 90% CD8).

The source was PBMCs, collected 5 days after the yellow fever booster vaccination. This receptor was identified in a man between 25 and 39 years old who received the YFV17D yellow fever vaccine. The J gene is TRBJ2-3, the V gene TRBV6-5, with 12 bases lining up with TRBD1. The CDR3 sequence is CASSLLLGTGGSTDTQYF. As DNA, the CDR3 is TGTGCCAGCAGTTTACTCCTCGGGACAGGGGGCTCCACAGATACGCAGTATTTT.